A selection of T cell receptor beta chains follows, all from one sample in a study of early T cells in non-severe SARS-CoV-2 infection. TCRdb re-called the 5' RACE reads with MiXCR, one entry per CDR3 protein. The sample yields about 18,000 distinct CDR3 sequences, around 5.7% seen once. Sequences were obtained from whole blood. The receptors stem from an adult who was a healthcare worker with PCR-confirmed SARS-CoV-2 infection or an uninfected control (not recorded which). CDR3s include the opening cysteine and the closing phenylalanine or tryptophan. The D gene is left open where the match is weak. Size tells how often a clone was seen (once, few, many) or the class of an expanded clone, and some rows leave it out.

V gene,J gene,clone size,D gene,CDR3 protein,CDR3 DNA
TRBV20-1,TRBJ1-2,many,NA,CSALGGGRRYGYTF,TGCAGTGCTCTCGGTGGGGGCAGGCGCTATGGCTACACCTTC
TRBV19,TRBJ2-7,few,TRBD1,CASSRTGGEQYF,TGTGCCAGTAGTAGAACAGGGGGCGAGCAGTACTTC
TRBV3-1,TRBJ2-3,many,NA,CASSQDRDPLGTQYF,TGTGCCAGCAGCCAAGACCGGGACCCCTTAGGGACGCAGTATTTT
TRBV5-1,TRBJ1-2,many,NA,CASSGSQGSYGYTF,TGCGCCAGCAGCGGATCACAGGGATCCTATGGCTACACCTTC
TRBV20-1,TRBJ1-1,many,NA,CSGRTNGRAFF,TGCAGTGGGAGGACAAACGGCCGGGCTTTCTTT
TRBV11-2,TRBJ1-2,many,TRBD1,CASSPWDRAGYGYTF,TGTGCCAGCAGCCCGTGGGACAGGGCGGGATATGGCTACACCTTC
TRBV20-1,TRBJ2-3,once,TRBD2,CSAKRLAGNTDTQYF,TGCAGTGCTAAGCGACTAGCGGGGAACACAGATACGCAGTATTTT
TRBV10-1,TRBJ2-7,many,TRBD2,CASSERPSGLGEQYF,TGCGCCAGCAGTGAGCGGCCTAGCGGGTTGGGGGAGCAGTACTTC
TRBV7-3,TRBJ2-1,many,TRBD2,CASSLLAGGAYNEQFF,TGTGCCAGCAGCTTACTTGCGGGAGGGGCCTACAATGAGCAGTTCTTC
TRBV28,TRBJ1-5,NA,TRBD1,CASRATGTGNQPQHF,TGTGCCAGCAGGGCTACAGGGACAGGGAATCAGCCCCAGCATTTT
TRBV11-3,TRBJ2-3,NA,NA,CASSRGEADTQYF,TGTGCCAGCAGCCGCGGAGAGGCAGATACGCAGTATTTT
TRBV12-3/TRBV12-4,TRBJ1-5,many,NA,CASSRTGNGNQPQHF,TGTGCCAGCAGCCGAACAGGGAATGGCAATCAGCCCCAGCATTTT
TRBV6-2/TRBV6-3,TRBJ1-1,many,TRBD1,CASSRRQGVIEAFF,TGTGCCAGCAGTCGACGACAGGGGGTGATTGAAGCTTTCTTT
TRBV7-2,TRBJ2-1,many,NA,CASSLSAGQSSYNEQFF,TGTGCCAGCAGCTTAAGCGCAGGGCAGAGCTCCTACAATGAGCAGTTCTTC
TRBV20-1,TRBJ2-7,many,TRBD2,CSANLFLGGTSDSYEQYF,TGCAGTGCTAATCTGTTTCTTGGAGGGACTAGCGACTCCTACGAGCAGTACTTC
TRBV7-2,TRBJ2-1,NA,NA,CASSPGRFLNEQFF,TGTGCCAGCAGCCCTGGACGTTTTCTGAATGAGCAGTTCTTC
TRBV24-1,TRBJ2-5,few,TRBD2,CATSDLQMGGQETQYF,TGTGCCACCAGTGATTTGCAGATGGGAGGGCAAGAGACCCAGTACTTC
TRBV5-1,TRBJ1-6,many,NA,CASSLGGENSPLHF,TGCGCCAGCAGCTTGGGGGGCGAGAATTCACCCCTCCACTTT
TRBV5-1,TRBJ2-3,many,TRBD1,CASSLRNTGADTQYF,TGCGCCAGCAGCTTACGAAACACAGGGGCAGATACGCAGTATTTT
TRBV28,TRBJ2-4,many,TRBD1,CASSLGQGGGIQYF,TGTGCCAGCAGTTTAGGACAGGGGGGTGGCATTCAGTACTTC
TRBV14,TRBJ1-1,many,NA,CASSQAYFRAPSDTEAFF,TGTGCCAGCAGCCAAGCCTACTTCAGGGCCCCCAGTGACACTGAAGCTTTCTTT
TRBV15,TRBJ2-2,many,NA,CATSRDGQGTGELFF,TGTGCCACCAGCAGAGATGGGCAGGGGACCGGGGAGCTGTTTTTT
TRBV6-6,TRBJ2-5,medium-sized,NA,CASSYSPLPGETQYF,TGTGCCAGCAGTTACTCCCCCCTCCCCGGGGAGACCCAGTACTTC
TRBV5-1,TRBJ1-3,many,TRBD1,CATGTGGLGNTIYF,TGCGCCACCGGAACAGGGGGCCTCGGAAACACCATATATTTT
TRBV7-3,TRBJ2-1,many,TRBD2,CASSRWEGHNNEQFF,TGTGCCAGCAGCCGCTGGGAGGGCCACAACAATGAGCAGTTCTTC
TRBV5-1,TRBJ1-1,many,TRBD1,CASSPGQGTEAFF,TGCGCCAGCAGCCCGGGACAGGGGACTGAAGCTTTCTTT
TRBV12-3/TRBV12-4,TRBJ1-5,once,NA,CASSLARITGNQPQHF,TGTGCCAGCAGTTTAGCGCGTATAACAGGGAATCAGCCCCAGCATTTT
TRBV11-2,TRBJ2-5,many,NA,CASSFLATETQYF,TGTGCCAGCAGCTTCCTAGCGACAGAGACCCAGTACTTC
TRBV5-5,TRBJ2-3,NA,NA,CASSLDLTTDTQYF,TGTGCCAGCAGCTTGGATTTGACCACAGATACGCAGTATTTT
TRBV5-1,TRBJ1-1,medium-sized,NA,CASSLGSGRTEAFF,TGCGCCAGCAGCTTGGGGTCAGGGCGGACTGAAGCTTTCTTT
TRBV3-1,TRBJ1-5,NA,TRBD1,CASSLRQGPQQPQHF,TGTGCCAGCAGCCTCCGACAGGGCCCGCAACAGCCCCAGCATTTT
TRBV4-1,TRBJ1-3,many,NA,CASSLEQASLSGNTIYF,TGCGCCAGCAGCCTGGAACAGGCCTCTCTCTCTGGAAACACCATATATTTT
TRBV4-1,TRBJ2-1,medium-sized,TRBD2,CASSQDGSGTSGVEQFF,TGCGCCAGCAGCCAAGATGGAAGTGGGACTAGCGGCGTTGAGCAGTTCTTC
TRBV18,TRBJ2-7,NA,NA,CASSPRGSSPYEQYF,TGTGCCAGCTCACCAAGGGGCAGTTCCCCCTACGAGCAGTACTTC
TRBV15,TRBJ1-2,many,TRBD1,CATSRETGTEYGYTF,TGTGCCACCAGCAGAGAGACCGGGACAGAGTATGGCTACACCTTC
TRBV4-1,TRBJ2-5,many,NA,CVSSQDTEFQETQYF,TGCGTCAGCAGCCAAGATACCGAATTTCAAGAGACCCAGTACTTC
TRBV7-2,TRBJ1-5,many,NA,CASTRQVNQPQHF,TGTGCCAGCACCCGACAGGTGAATCAGCCCCAGCATTTT
TRBV5-1,TRBJ2-1,many,TRBD2,CASSLGPMASGYNEQFF,TGCGCCAGCAGCTTAGGGCCAATGGCTAGCGGCTACAATGAGCAGTTCTTC
TRBV6-4,TRBJ2-1,many,NA,CASSDGAHNEQFF,TGTGCCAGCAGTGACGGGGCTCACAATGAGCAGTTCTTC
TRBV5-4,TRBJ2-3,many,TRBD2,CASRLAGRGASTDTQYF,TGTGCCAGCAGACTAGCGGGACGCGGCGCTAGCACAGATACGCAGTATTTT
TRBV6-1,TRBJ1-2,many,TRBD1,CASTGQAYGYTF,TGTGCCAGCACCGGACAGGCTTATGGCTACACCTTC
TRBV18,TRBJ1-1,few,NA,CASSSHLGGDEAFF,TGTGCCAGCTCATCCCATTTGGGGGGAGACGAAGCTTTCTTT
TRBV30,TRBJ2-2,many,NA,CAWSGKGGTGELFF,TGTGCCTGGAGTGGAAAAGGGGGCACCGGGGAGCTGTTTTTT
TRBV5-4,TRBJ2-3,NA,TRBD2,CASSLGLAGGRTDTQYF,TGTGCCAGCAGCCTTGGACTAGCGGGAGGGAGAACAGATACGCAGTATTTT
TRBV7-9,TRBJ2-1,few,NA,CASSGERWTYNEQFF,TGTGCCAGCAGCGGCGAGCGGTGGACCTACAATGAGCAGTTCTTC
TRBV6-1,TRBJ2-7,NA,NA,CASSESLSSYEQYF,TGTGCCAGCAGTGAAAGTCTCAGCTCCTACGAGCAGTACTTC